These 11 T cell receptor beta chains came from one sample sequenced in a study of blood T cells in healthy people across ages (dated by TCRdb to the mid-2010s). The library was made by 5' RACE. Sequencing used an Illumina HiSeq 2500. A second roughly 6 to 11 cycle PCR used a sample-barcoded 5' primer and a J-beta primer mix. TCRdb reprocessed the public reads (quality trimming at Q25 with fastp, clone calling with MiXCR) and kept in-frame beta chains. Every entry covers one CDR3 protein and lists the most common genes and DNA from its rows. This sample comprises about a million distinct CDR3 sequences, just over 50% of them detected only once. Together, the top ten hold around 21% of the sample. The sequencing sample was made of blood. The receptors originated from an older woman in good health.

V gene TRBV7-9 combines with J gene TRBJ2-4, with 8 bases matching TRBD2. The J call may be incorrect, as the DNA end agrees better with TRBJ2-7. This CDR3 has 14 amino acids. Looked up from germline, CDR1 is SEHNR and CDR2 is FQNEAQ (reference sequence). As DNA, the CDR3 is TGTGCCAGCAGTCCGAGCGGGAGTAACGGCGAGCAGTACTTC. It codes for CASSPSGSNGEQYF.

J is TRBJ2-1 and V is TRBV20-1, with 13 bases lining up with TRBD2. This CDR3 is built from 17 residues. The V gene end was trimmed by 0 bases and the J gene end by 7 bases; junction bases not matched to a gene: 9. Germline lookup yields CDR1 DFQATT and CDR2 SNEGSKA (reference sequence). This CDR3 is CSARDSRTSGSTNEQFF. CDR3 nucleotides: TGCAGTGCTAGAGATTCGCGGACTAGCGGGAGCACGAATGAGCAGTTCTTC.

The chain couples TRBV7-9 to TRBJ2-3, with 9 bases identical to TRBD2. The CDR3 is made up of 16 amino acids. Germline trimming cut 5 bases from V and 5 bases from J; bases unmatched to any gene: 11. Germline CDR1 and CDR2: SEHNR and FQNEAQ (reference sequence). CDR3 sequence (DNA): TGTGCCAGCAGCAGACTAGCGGAGCCGGGGCGAGATACGCAGTATTTT. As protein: CASSRLAEPGRDTQYF.

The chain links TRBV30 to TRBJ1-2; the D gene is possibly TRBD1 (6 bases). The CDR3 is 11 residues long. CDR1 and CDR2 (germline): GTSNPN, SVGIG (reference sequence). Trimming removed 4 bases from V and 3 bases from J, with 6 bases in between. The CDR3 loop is CAWNRDYGYTF. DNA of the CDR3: TGTGCCTGGAACAGGGACTATGGCTACACCTTC. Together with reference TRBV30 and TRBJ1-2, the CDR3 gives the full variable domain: SQTIHQWPATLVQPVGSPLSLECTVEGTSNPNLYWYRQAAGRGLQLLFYSVGIGQISSEVPQNLSASRPQDRQFILSSKKLLLSDSGFYLCAWNRDYGYTFGSGTRLTVV.

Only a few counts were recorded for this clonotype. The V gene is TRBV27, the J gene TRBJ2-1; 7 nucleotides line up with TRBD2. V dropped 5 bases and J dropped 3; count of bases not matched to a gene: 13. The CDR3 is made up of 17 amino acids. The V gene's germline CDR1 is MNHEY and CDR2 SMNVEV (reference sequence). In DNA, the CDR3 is TGTGCCAGCAGTGGGGTGAGAAAAACGGGAGGCTACAATGAGCAGTTCTTC. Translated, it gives CASSGVRKTGGYNEQFF.

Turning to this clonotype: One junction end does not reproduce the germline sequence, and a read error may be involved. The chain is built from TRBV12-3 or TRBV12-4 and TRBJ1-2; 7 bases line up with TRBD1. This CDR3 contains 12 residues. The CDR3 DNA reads TGTGCCAGCAGGGGGACAGACTATAGCTACACCTTC. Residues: CASRGTDYSYTF.

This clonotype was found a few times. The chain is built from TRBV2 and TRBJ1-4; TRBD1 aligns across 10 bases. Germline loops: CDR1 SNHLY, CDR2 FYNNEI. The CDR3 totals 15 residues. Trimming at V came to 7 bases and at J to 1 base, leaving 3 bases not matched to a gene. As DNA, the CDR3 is TGTGCCAGCAAAGACAGGGGGCGAACTAATGAAAAACTGTTTTTT. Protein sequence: CASKDRGRTNEKLFF. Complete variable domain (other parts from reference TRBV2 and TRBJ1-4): EPEVTQTPSHQVTQMGQEVILRCVPISNHLYFYWYRQILGQKVEFLVSFYNNEISEKSEIFDDQFSVERPDGSNFTLKIRSTKLEDSAMYFCASKDRGRTNEKLFFGSGTQLSVL.

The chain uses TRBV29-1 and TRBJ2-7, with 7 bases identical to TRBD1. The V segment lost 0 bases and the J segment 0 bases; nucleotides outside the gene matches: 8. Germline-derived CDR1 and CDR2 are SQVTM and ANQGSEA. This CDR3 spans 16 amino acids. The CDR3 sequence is CSVEDGIGGYSYEQYF. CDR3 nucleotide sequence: TGCAGCGTTGAAGATGGTATAGGGGGCTACTCCTACGAGCAGTACTTC.

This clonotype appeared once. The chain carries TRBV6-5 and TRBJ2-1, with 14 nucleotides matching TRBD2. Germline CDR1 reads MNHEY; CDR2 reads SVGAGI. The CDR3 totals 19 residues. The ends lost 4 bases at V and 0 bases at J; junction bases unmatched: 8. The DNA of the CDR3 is TGTGCCAGCAGTTCGACTAGCGGGAGGGGATCAAGCTCCTACAATGAGCAGTTCTTC. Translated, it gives CASSSTSGRGSSSYNEQFF.

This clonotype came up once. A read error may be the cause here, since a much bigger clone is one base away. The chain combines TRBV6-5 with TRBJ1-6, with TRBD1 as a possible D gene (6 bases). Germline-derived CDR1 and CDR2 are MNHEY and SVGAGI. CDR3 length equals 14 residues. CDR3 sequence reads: CVSSTGSEGSPLHF. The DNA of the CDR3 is TGTGTCAGCAGTACAGGGTCTGAAGGTTCACCCCTCCACTTT.

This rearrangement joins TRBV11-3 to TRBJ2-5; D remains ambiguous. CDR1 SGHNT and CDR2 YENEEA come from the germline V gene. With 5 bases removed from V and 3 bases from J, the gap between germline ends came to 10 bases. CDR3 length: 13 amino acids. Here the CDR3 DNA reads TGTGCCAGCAGCCTAAACTCGGAAGAGACCCAGTACTTC. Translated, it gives CASSLNSEETQYF.